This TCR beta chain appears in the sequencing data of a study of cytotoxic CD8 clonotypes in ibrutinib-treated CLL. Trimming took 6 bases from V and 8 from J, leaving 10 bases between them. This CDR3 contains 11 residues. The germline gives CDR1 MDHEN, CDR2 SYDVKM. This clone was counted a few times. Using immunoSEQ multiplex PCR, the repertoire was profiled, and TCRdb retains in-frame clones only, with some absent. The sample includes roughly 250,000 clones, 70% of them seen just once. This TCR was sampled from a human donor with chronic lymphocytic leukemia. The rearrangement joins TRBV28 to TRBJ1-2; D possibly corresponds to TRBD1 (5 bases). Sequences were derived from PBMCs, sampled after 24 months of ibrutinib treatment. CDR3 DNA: TGTGCCAGCAGCCACAGGAGGGGCTACACCTTC. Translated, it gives CASSHRRGYTF.